Each of the 5 T cell receptor beta chains below was sequenced from the same sample in a study of blood T cell repertoires in COVID-19. Clones were sequenced by immunoSEQ multiplex PCR, and TCRdb holds only the in-frame ones, with some missing. The sample carries fewer than 300,000 clones, about four fifths recorded once. The material sequenced was peripheral blood. The origin of the receptors is a woman aged 60-75 years with active or convalescent COVID-19.

The rearrangement joins TRBV6-5 to TRBJ2-3; perhaps TRBD2 as D (6 bases). Germline V gene lookup returns CDR1 MNHEY and CDR2 SVGAGI. This CDR3 region has 15 residues. The V and J ends lost 5 bases and 0 bases respectively, with 12 bases between them. The CDR3 sequence: CASSLRDWSTDTQYF. The CDR3 bases are TGTGCCAGCAGTCTGCGGGATTGGAGCACAGATACGCAGTATTTT.

The V gene is TRBV3-1 (or the pseudogene TRBV3-2), the J gene TRBJ1-4; D may be TRBD1 (5 bases). Looked up from germline, CDR1 is LGHDT and CDR2 is YNNKEL (reference sequence). CDR3 size: 12 residues. V was cut by 8 bases and J by 8 bases, with 12 bases left in between. The DNA of the CDR3 is TGTGCCAGCTCCCAGGGTGAAGAAAAACTGTTTTTT. Its protein is CASSQGEEKLFF.

The chain carries TRBV7-3 and TRBJ2-2; 14 nucleotides agree with TRBD2. V shed 5 bases, J shed 6 bases, and the junction held 2 bases outside the gene matches. There are 15 residues in the CDR3. Germline V lookup: CDR1 SGHTA, CDR2 FQGTGA. The CDR3 DNA reads TGTGCCAGCAGCCCGGGACTAGCGGGGGCCGGGGAGCTGTTTTTT. This codes for CASSPGLAGAGELFF.

CDR3 in DNA: TGCGCCAGCACCGACAGGGGGTGGAACACTGAAGCTTTCTTT. Protein: CASTDRGWNTEAFF. The J gene is TRBJ1-1, the V gene TRBV10-2; 9 bases map to TRBD1. This CDR3 has 14 amino acids. V lost 7 bases and J lost 1; bases outside the gene matches: 4. Per the germline V gene, CDR1 is WSHSY and CDR2 is SAAADI.

The CDR3 is CASSADSLYGYTF. The CDR3, as DNA: TGTGCCAGCAGCGCCGACAGCCTCTATGGCTACACCTTC. The chain is built from TRBV7-3 and TRBJ1-2; TRBD1 might be the D (5 bases). Looked up from germline, CDR1 is SGHTA and CDR2 is FQGTGA. This CDR3 contains 13 residues. The germline V and J ends were trimmed by 5 bases and 4 bases, with 11 bases remaining between them. Filled out from reference TRBV7-3 and TRBJ1-2, the complete variable domain reads GAGVSQTPSNKVTEKGKYVELRCDPISGHTALYWYRQSLGQGPEFLIYFQGTGAADDSGLPNDRFFAVRPEGSVSTLKIQRTERGDSAVYLCASSADSLYGYTFGSGTRLTVV.